Shown below are 20 T cell receptor beta chains from a single sample sequenced in a study of blood T cells in healthy people across ages. A sample-barcoded 5' primer and a J-beta primer mix were used in a second PCR of about 7 to 12 cycles. One entry per CDR3 protein results from TCRdb running MiXCR on the 5' RACE reads. The table has about 1.1 million distinct CDR3 sequences, 35% to 40% seen once. The material sequenced was blood. These receptors all stem from a man between 18 and 35 years old in good health.

The V and J genes are TRBV20-1 and TRBJ2-5; 7 bases match TRBD2. Germline CDR1 reads DFQATT; CDR2 reads SNEGSKA (reference sequence). Unmatched junction bases numbered 14, after V lost 6 bases and J lost 1 base. There are 16 residues in the CDR3. Here the CDR3 DNA reads TGCAGTGCCCAGCGGGCGGCTAGCGGTCTCCAAGAGACCCAGTACTTC. It is translated as CSAQRAASGLQETQYF.

This clonotype was seen only a few times. The chain carries TRBV4-3 and TRBJ1-1; D unresolved. The ends were cut back, 3 bases at V and 1 base at J, with 6 bases in the middle. The CDR3 covers 13 residues. In germline, CDR1 is LGHNA, CDR2 YSLEER. The CDR3 DNA follows: TGCGCCAGCAGCCATACGGCGAACACTGAAGCTTTCTTT. Its translation is CASSHTANTEAFF.

Many counts were recorded for this clonotype. The rearrangement joins TRBV5-1 to TRBJ1-2; 10 nucleotides align to TRBD1. The CDR3 runs to 15 residues. After removal of 8 bases from V and 4 bases from J, the junction contained 11 bases not matched to a gene. Germline V gene data show CDR1 as SGHRS and CDR2 as YFSETQ. Written as DNA, the CDR3 is TGCGCCAGTCGGCCCGGGACAGGGGATTTCTATGGCTACACCTTC. Protein: CASRPGTGDFYGYTF.

Worth noting for this clonotype: This may stem from a read error, because a much larger clone lies one nucleotide away. V and J are TRBV12-5 and TRBJ2-2; no firm D call. The CDR3 totals 15 residues. Germline V CDR1 and CDR2: LGHNT, FRNRAP. The CDR3 sequence: CARGLGSMNTGELFF. CDR3 nucleotides: TGTGCTAGGGGTTTGGGAAGTATGAACACCGGGGAGCTGTTTTTT.

The chain is built from TRBV20-1 and TRBJ2-3, with a tentative D call TRBD1 (5 bases). V lost 6 bases, J lost 5 bases, and 24 bases lay in between. The CDR3 loop spans 16 amino acids. The germline CDR1 and CDR2 sequences are DFQATT and SNEGSKA (reference sequence). In DNA, the CDR3 is TGCAGTGCCCGACTCCTTAAGGGCAGGGCCATAGATACGCAGTATTTT. Translating gives CSARLLKGRAIDTQYF.

The genes are TRBV7-3 and TRBJ2-1, with D tentatively TRBD2 (6 bases). The CDR3 length is 14 residues. V was cut by 4 bases and J by 9 bases, with 16 bases left in between. Germline lookup yields CDR1 SGHTA and CDR2 FQGTGA. The DNA for the CDR3 is TGTGCCAGCAGCTCTGGGAGGTCAGTCGGTGAGCAGTTCTTC. Translating gives CASSSGRSVGEQFF.

This clonotype was observed once. This chain joins TRBV20-1 and TRBJ2-3, with D possibly matching TRBD1 (5 bases). The J call may be wrong; the DNA end is better matched by TRBJ1-5. The CDR3 contains 15 residues. Per germline, CDR1 DFQATT and CDR2 SNEGSKA (reference sequence). The CDR3, as DNA: TGCAGTCCCTTACCTCTAGCGGGGGATCGAGATACGCAGCATTTT. Translating gives CSPLPLAGDRDTQHF.

This clonotype has only a few counts. The chain joins TRBV20-1 to TRBJ2-3; 7 positions match TRBD1. The V gene's germline CDR1 is DFQATT and CDR2 SNEGSKA (reference sequence). Trimming removed 3 bases from V and 5 bases from J; junction bases left unmatched: 2. The CDR3 runs to 12 residues. The CDR3 nucleotides read TGCAGTGCTAGGTACAGGGGAGATACGCAGTATTTT. Translated, it gives CSARYRGDTQYF.

The chain combines TRBV28 with TRBJ2-1, with 7 bases identical to TRBD1. Judging by the DNA end, TRBJ2-7 fits better; the J call may be wrong. The CDR3 has 19 amino acids. The germline gives CDR1 MDHEN, CDR2 SYDVKM. CDR3 loop: CASSFGGRGQHNSYNEQYF. In DNA, the CDR3 is TGTGCCAGCAGTTTTGGGGGTAGGGGGCAACATAACTCCTACAATGAGCAGTACTTC.

The gene calls are TRBV7-9 and TRBJ2-5; the D gene is possibly TRBD2 (5 bases). The J call may be wrong; the DNA end is better matched by TRBJ2-7. The CDR3 totals 17 residues. CDR1 is SEHNR, CDR2 FQNEAQ, per germline (reference sequence). In nucleotides, the CDR3 is TGTGCCAGCAGCTCGCGGAAAGAGGGCTTAAGGCCCTACGAGCAGTACTTC. This sequence encodes CASSSRKEGLRPYEQYF.

V gene TRBV25-1 combines with J gene TRBJ1-2; TRBD1 agrees at 8 bases. CDR3 length: 14 amino acids. Germline-derived CDR1 and CDR2 are MGHDK and SYGVNS. The V segment lost 3 bases and the J segment 6 bases; nucleotides outside the gene matches: 6. CDR3 bases: TGTGCCAGCAGTGATCTAACAGGGGGGCATGGCTACACCTTC. It codes for CASSDLTGGHGYTF.

The V call is TRBV19, the J call TRBJ1-5; the D is unclear. The CDR3 covers 12 residues. CDR1 is LNHDA and CDR2 is SQIVND in the germline V gene (reference sequence). The V and J ends lost 3 bases and 9 bases respectively, with 9 bases between them. Here the CDR3 reads CASSIGLGPQHF. CDR3 in DNA: TGTGCCAGTAGTATCGGTTTAGGGCCCCAGCATTTT.

The rearrangement links TRBV20-1 to TRBJ2-5; 10 bases are a match to TRBD1. There are 16 residues in the CDR3. Germline V CDR1 and CDR2: DFQATT, SNEGSKA (reference sequence). V was clipped by 0 bases and J by 2 bases; unmatched bases: 6. The CDR3 loop reads CSARDFRQGAQETQYF. The CDR3 coding sequence is TGCAGTGCTAGAGATTTTCGACAGGGGGCACAAGAGACCCAGTACTTC.

The V and J genes are TRBV20-1 and TRBJ2-1; TRBD1 aligns across 7 bases. The junction had 7 bases not matched to a gene; V was cut back by 1 base and J by 4 bases. CDR1 is DFQATT, CDR2 SNEGSKA, per germline (reference sequence). CDR3 length: 15 residues. The CDR3 DNA reads TGCAGTGCTAGAGTACCCAGGGGGTCTTACAATGAGCAGTTCTTC. This gives the protein CSARVPRGSYNEQFF.

This CDR3 reads CASSSGQNEQFF. In DNA, the CDR3 is TGTGCCAGCAGCTCGGGACAAAATGAGCAGTTCTTC. V is TRBV9 and J is TRBJ2-1, with D possibly being TRBD1 (6 bases). The germline CDR1 and CDR2 sequences are SGDLS and YYNGEE. The V gene lost 4 bases and the J gene lost 7 bases, with 9 bases spanning the gap. This CDR3 has 12 residues.

On this clonotype: Possible read error: a much larger clone is one base away. This chain uses TRBV20-1 with TRBJ1-6, with D perhaps matching TRBD1 (6 bases). The length of the CDR3 is 14 residues. Germline V lookup: CDR1 DFQATT, CDR2 SNEGSKA (reference sequence). The CDR3 here is CSATDRKRNSLLHF. The CDR3 DNA reads TGCAGTGCTACAGACAGGAAGCGAAATTCACTCCTCCACTTT.

This clonotype occurred many times. The chain carries TRBV7-2 and TRBJ2-3, with D unclear. This CDR3 spans 13 amino acids. V was cut by 5 bases and J by 9 bases, with 15 bases left in between. Germline V gene lookup returns CDR1 SGHTA and CDR2 FQGNSA. Here the CDR3 reads CASSTLPFGTQYF. CDR3 bases: TGTGCCAGCAGCACCCTACCATTTGGCACGCAGTATTTT. The full variable domain, completed using reference TRBV7-2 and TRBJ2-3, is GAGVSQSPSNKVTEKGKDVELRCDPISGHTALYWYRQSLGQGLEFLIYFQGNSAPDKSGLPSDRFSAERTGGSVSTLTIQRTQQEDSAVYLCASSTLPFGTQYFGPGTRLTVL.

The J gene is TRBJ2-1, the V gene TRBV20-1; D remains unclear. The germline gives CDR1 DFQATT, CDR2 SNEGSKA (reference sequence). This CDR3 is built from 13 residues. The ends were cut back, 4 bases at V and 6 bases at J, with 13 bases in the middle. This CDR3 reads CSANGRTGNEQFF. The CDR3 coding sequence is TGCAGTGCTAACGGCCGAACGGGCAATGAGCAGTTCTTC.

This clonotype was seen a single time. The junction and the germline gene differ at one end; a read error may be behind it. The chain employs TRBV6-5 and TRBJ2-1; D unresolved. Germline loops: CDR1 MNHEY, CDR2 SVGAGI. CDR3 length: 17 amino acids. In DNA form, the CDR3 reads TGTGCCAGCAGTTACTCGATTGGCCGGGCCCTCTACAATGAGCGGTTCTTC. Its protein is CASSYSIGRALYNERFF.

The gene calls are TRBV5-1 and TRBJ2-5; no definite D call. The CDR3 length is 12 residues. V was shortened by 4 bases and J by 5 bases, with 9 bases between the two germline ends. Germline loops: CDR1 SGHRS, CDR2 YFSETQ. CDR3 region: CASSRPLETQYF. DNA of the CDR3: TGCGCCAGCAGCCGTCCATTGGAGACCCAGTACTTC.